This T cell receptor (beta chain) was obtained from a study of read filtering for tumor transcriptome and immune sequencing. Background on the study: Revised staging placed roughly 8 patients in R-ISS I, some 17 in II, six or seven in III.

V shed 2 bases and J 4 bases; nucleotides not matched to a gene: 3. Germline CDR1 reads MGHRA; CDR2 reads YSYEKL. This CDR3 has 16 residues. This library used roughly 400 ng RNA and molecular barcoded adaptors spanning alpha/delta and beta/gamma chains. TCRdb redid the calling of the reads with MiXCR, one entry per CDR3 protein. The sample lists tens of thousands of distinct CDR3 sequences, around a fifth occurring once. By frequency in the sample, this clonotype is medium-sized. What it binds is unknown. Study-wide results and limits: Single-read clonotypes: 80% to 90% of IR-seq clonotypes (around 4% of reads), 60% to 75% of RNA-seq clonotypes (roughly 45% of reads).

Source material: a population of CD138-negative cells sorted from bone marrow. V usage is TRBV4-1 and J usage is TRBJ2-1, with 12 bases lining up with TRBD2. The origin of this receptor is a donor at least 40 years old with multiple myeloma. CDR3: CASSQLAGGSYNEQFF. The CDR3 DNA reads TGCGCCAGCAGCCAACTAGCGGGGGGGTCATACAATGAGCAGTTCTTC.